This T cell receptor beta chain was sequenced for a study of tumor and adjacent non-tumor tissue in lung cancer. Study details: The patients, 10 to 11 men and 4 to 6 women, were about 31 to 76 with stage I to III disease. Each sample yielded 3.5 million to 4.5 million productive TCRbeta reads on average. Study-level findings and limits: Significantly higher TCR diversity was found in tumor than normal lung. Top 100 clones took a larger repertoire share in normal lung.

This sample's RNA came from whole unsorted tissue. Distant lung tissue was collected more than 3 cm away from the tumor edge. The CDR3 totals 15 residues. V was clipped by 5 bases and J by 4 bases; unmatched bases: 7. TCRbeta libraries were built with three rounds of nested PCR, modified from ARM-PCR. MiXCR, run by TCRdb on the multiplex PCR reads, gives a single entry per CDR3 protein. Of approximately 62,000 distinct CDR3 sequences in the sample, roughly 60% were seen once. On this clonotype itself: The antigen is undetermined.

Sequencing was done on a sample of distant non-tumor lung tissue. This sequence originates from a man aged 65 to 85 with non-small cell lung cancer. The gene calls are TRBV12-3 or TRBV12-4 and TRBJ2-4; TRBD1 matches 8 bases. Here the CDR3 reads CASSPSRGPKNIQYF. CDR3 sequence (DNA): TGTGCCAGCAGTCCTAGCAGGGGGCCGAAAAACATTCAGTACTTC.